One and the same sample provided the 9 T cell receptor beta chains below, sequenced in a study of cytomegalovirus exposure and HLA in healthy donors. The PCR had 60 Vbeta and 13 Jbeta primers. Generated by immunoSEQ multiplex PCR, the TCRdb table keeps only in-frame clones and is missing some. This sample has about 200,000 clones, with around 84% found just once. The sequenced sample was PBMCs. All receptors derive from a man aged 40-55 years in good health and CMV-seropositive.

J is TRBJ1-1 and V is TRBV5-4; maybe TRBD1 (5 bases). The germline V gene has CDR1 SGHNT and CDR2 YYREEE (reference sequence). The ends were cut back, 4 bases at V and 2 bases at J, with 12 bases in the middle. The CDR3 is 14 amino acids. The CDR3 loop reads CASSSRRGNTEAFF. In nucleotides, the CDR3 is TGTGCCAGCAGCAGTAGGAGGGGAAACACTGAAGCTTTCTTT.

The chain joins TRBV11-1 to TRBJ2-7; a weak D match, TRBD1 (6 bases). This CDR3 has 15 residues. Germline-derived CDR1 and CDR2 are SGHAT and FQDESV (reference sequence). The V gene lost 5 bases and the J gene lost 2 bases, with 16 bases spanning the gap. The CDR3 coding sequence is TGTGCCAGCAGCGAGGGGGTCCAGGGGACCTACGAGCAGTACTTC. Protein sequence: CASSEGVQGTYEQYF. Complete variable domain (other parts from reference TRBV11-1 and TRBJ2-7): EAEVAQSPRYKITEKSQAVAFWCDPISGHATLYWYRQILGQGPELLVQFQDESVVDDSQLPKDRFSAERLKGVDSTLKIQPAELGDSAMYLCASSEGVQGTYEQYFGPGTRLTVT.

The chain joins TRBV6-6 to TRBJ2-5, with a weak D call TRBD2 (5 bases). From germline, CDR1 is MNHNY and CDR2 SVGAGI (reference sequence). The CDR3 totals 15 residues. Trimming left V 3 bases short and J 6 bases short, with 17 bases between. Written as DNA, the CDR3 is TGTGCCAGCAGTTATTTGGACTCGGGGTTTCAGACCCAGTACTTC. Protein: CASSYLDSGFQTQYF.

The rearrangement uses TRBV5-1 and TRBJ2-2, with TRBD1 matching over 10 bases. J gave up 1 base and V 4 bases, and 4 bases lay outside the gene matches. Looked up from germline, CDR1 is SGHRS and CDR2 is YFSETQ. This CDR3 has 16 residues. The CDR3 sequence is CASSLTGGGNTGELFF. The CDR3 DNA reads TGCGCCAGCAGCCTGACAGGGGGCGGGAACACCGGGGAGCTGTTTTTT.

This clone came up a few times. The chain uses TRBV6-6 and TRBJ2-7, with 10 positions matching TRBD2. Germline lookup yields CDR1 MNHNY and CDR2 SVGAGI (reference sequence). The V segment lost 5 bases and the J segment 3 bases; nucleotides outside the gene matches: 10. There are 16 residues in the CDR3. The CDR3 sequence: CASSPPGASGSYEQYF. CDR3 bases: TGTGCCAGCAGTCCCCCGGGTGCTAGCGGGAGCTACGAGCAGTACTTC.

The chain is built from TRBV11-1 and TRBJ2-1; 8 bases match TRBD2. Germline V gene sequence: CDR1 SGHAT, CDR2 FQDESV (reference sequence). V trimming: 5 bases; J trimming: 4 bases; junction bases outside the gene matches: 7. The length of the CDR3 is 15 residues. The CDR3 DNA sequence: TGTGCCAGCAGCCGAAGCGGGAGAGGTTACAATGAGCAGTTCTTC. Amino acid sequence: CASSRSGRGYNEQFF.

The chain couples TRBV11-2 to TRBJ1-1; no definite D call. Germline CDR1 reads SGHAT; CDR2 reads FQNNGV. V was trimmed by 5 bases and J by 7 bases, leaving 17 bases between them. The length of the CDR3 is 14 residues. The CDR3 sequence: CASSRLVEGREAFF. CDR3 sequence (DNA): TGTGCCAGCAGCCGCCTGGTGGAGGGTCGTGAAGCTTTCTTT.

This clone was seen a handful of times. This rearrangement joins TRBV11-3 to TRBJ2-3, with TRBD2 as a possible D gene (5 bases). The CDR3 consists of 15 residues. The germline V and J ends were trimmed by 3 bases and 1 base, with 11 bases remaining between them. Germline assignment: CDR1 SGHNT and CDR2 YENEEA. The CDR3 DNA sequence: TGTGCCAGCAGCTTTACGGGGTCAGGCACAGATACGCAGTATTTT. It specifies CASSFTGSGTDTQYF.

The rearrangement uses TRBV6-1 and TRBJ2-2; TRBD2 agrees at 8 bases. This CDR3 has 15 residues. Trimming took 7 bases from V and 4 from J; bases not matched to a gene: 8. Germline V gene sequence: CDR1 MNHNS, CDR2 SASEGT. In DNA, the CDR3 is TGTGCCAGCACTGTGTCGGCGGGAGGCACCGGGGAGCTGTTTTTT. This gives the protein CASTVSAGGTGELFF.